The 4 T cell receptor beta chains listed next were all sequenced from one sample in a study of response to subunit inactivated influenza vaccine. TCRdb used MiXCR to reprocess the RT-PCR reads, holding one entry per CDR3 protein. The sample carries about 300,000 distinct CDR3 sequences, 21% recorded once. This material consisted of PBMCs from blood, taken around 22 months after vaccination. These receptors were taken from a man aged 45 to 75 who received an inactivated influenza vaccine.

The V gene is TRBV10-3, the J gene TRBJ2-3, with 7 bases fitting TRBD2. Germline lookup yields CDR1 ENHRY and CDR2 SYGVKD. V lost 11 bases and J lost 0; bases outside the gene matches: 11. The CDR3 totals 15 residues. This CDR3 reads CAHQQGAGSTDTQYF. CDR3 nucleotide sequence: TGTGCCCACCAGCAGGGAGCGGGAAGCACAGATACGCAGTATTTT.

This clonotype was picked up a small number of times. V usage is TRBV27 and J usage is TRBJ1-3; D call uncertain. V shed 6 bases and J shed 0 bases, with 15 bases lying between them. The CDR3 runs to 16 residues. Germline V lookup: CDR1 MNHEY, CDR2 SMNVEV (reference sequence). The CDR3 DNA is TGTGCCAGCAGCCCCTCCGGACGGGTCTCTGGAAACACCATATATTTT. Translated: CASSPSGRVSGNTIYF.

The chain recombines TRBV20-1 with TRBJ2-1; 7 positions agree with TRBD2. V shed 5 bases and J 2 bases; nucleotides not matched to a gene: 9. The CDR3 runs 15 residues. Germline CDR1 DFQATT, CDR2 SNEGSKA (reference sequence). CDR3 DNA sequence: TGCAGTGCTGCCCAAGCGGGAAGGGCCTACAATGAGCAGTTCTTC. Its protein is CSAAQAGRAYNEQFF.

This clonotype was recorded a few times. The gene calls are TRBV4-1 and TRBJ1-2, with 10 bases fitting TRBD1. The CDR3 extends over 15 amino acids. V trimming: 2 bases; J trimming: 8 bases; junction bases outside the gene matches: 8. Germline V gene data show CDR1 as MGHRA and CDR2 as YSYEKL. CDR3 coding DNA: TGCGCCAGCAGCCAAAGTCCCGGGACAGGGGAAGGCTACACCTTC. It translates to CASSQSPGTGEGYTF.